These 21 T cell receptor beta chains were sequenced from one sample in a study of blood T cell repertoires in COVID-19. Assay used: immunoSEQ multiplex PCR; TCRdb lists only in-frame clones, some missing. This table holds approximately 290,000 clones, roughly 80% found once. Sequencing input: peripheral blood. These receptor sequences come from a person between 65 and 80 years old with COVID-19, enrolled during active disease.

The genes are TRBV2 and TRBJ2-1; TRBD2 aligns across 10 bases. The germline V gene encodes CDR1 SNHLY and CDR2 FYNNEI. The J segment lost 6 bases and the V segment lost 6 bases, leaving 8 bases of the junction unmatched. The CDR3 totals 15 residues. The CDR3 loop reads CASRGRTSGFNEQFF. CDR3 nucleotide sequence: TGTGCCAGCAGGGGTAGGACTAGCGGATTCAATGAGCAGTTCTTC.

The V call is TRBV12-3 or TRBV12-4, the J call TRBJ2-1, with TRBD2 identical over 9 bases. The CDR3 sequence is 12 residues long. Trimming at V came to 7 bases and at J to 12 bases, leaving 7 bases not matched to a gene. The CDR3 spells CASNASGKRQFF. The DNA for the CDR3 is TGTGCCAGCAACGCTAGCGGGAAACGGCAGTTCTTC.

The chain links TRBV28 to TRBJ2-7, with 10 nucleotides matching TRBD1. Germline V gene sequence: CDR1 MDHEN, CDR2 SYDVKM. J was trimmed by 4 bases and V by 5 bases; bases with no gene match: 11. The CDR3 covers 16 residues. The chain's CDR3 is CASSPDPGQGSYEQYF. The CDR3 DNA reads TGTGCCAGCAGTCCTGATCCGGGACAGGGGTCTTACGAGCAGTACTTC.

The chain uses TRBV6-2 or TRBV6-3 and TRBJ2-5; 9 nucleotides agree with TRBD2. Germline V gene sequence: CDR1 MNHEY, CDR2 SVGEGT. Trimming at V came to 4 bases and at J to 4 bases, leaving 10 bases not matched to a gene. This CDR3 has 16 residues. Here the CDR3 DNA reads TGTGCCAGCAGTTTGAGGCGGCGGGGGGGCCCAGAGACCCAGTACTTC. This sequence encodes CASSLRRRGGPETQYF.

The V gene is TRBV23-1, the J gene TRBJ2-2, with TRBD1 matching over 10 bases. TRBV23-1 is filed as an ORF, its function uncertain. The CDR3 sequence is 17 residues long. V dropped 6 bases and J dropped 4; count of bases not matched to a gene: 11. In DNA, the CDR3 is TGCGCCAGCAGCCGACGCGCCCGGACAGGGGGCACCGGGGAGCTGTTTTTT. This sequence encodes CASSRRARTGGTGELFF.

The genes are TRBV18 and TRBJ2-5; possibly TRBD1 for D (5 bases). The CDR3 covers 16 residues. With 0 bases removed from V and 7 bases from J, the gap between germline ends came to 18 bases. CDR1 KGHSH and CDR2 LQKENI come from the germline V gene. CDR3: CASSPPIVTDLVTQYF. The CDR3 nucleotides read TGTGCCAGCTCACCACCCATCGTGACAGATTTAGTGACCCAGTACTTC. Full variable domain (remainder filled in from reference TRBV18 and TRBJ2-5): NAGVMQNPRHLVRRRGQEARLRCSPMKGHSHVYWYRQLPEEGLKFMVYLQKENIIDESGMPKERFSAEFPKEGPSILRIQQVVRGDSAAYFCASSPPIVTDLVTQYFGPGTRLLVL.

The chain joins TRBV6-2 or TRBV6-3 to TRBJ1-2; D not resolved. Deletions cut 3 bases from V and 4 bases from J, with 12 bases between. Germline CDR1 reads MNHEY; CDR2 reads SVGEGT. This CDR3 contains 14 residues. This chain's CDR3 is CASSYNGESYGYTF. CDR3 DNA sequence: TGTGCCAGCAGTTATAACGGGGAATCCTATGGCTACACCTTC.

The CDR3 DNA follows: TGTGCCAGCCGGGACACACCGGGTGAAAAACTGTTTTTT. Its translation: CASRDTPGEKLFF. The V gene is TRBV12-3 or TRBV12-4, the J gene TRBJ1-4, with D possibly TRBD1 on 6 matching bases. The V end was cut by 8 bases, the J end by 7 bases, with 14 bases between. This CDR3 is 13 amino acids long.

This clone was recorded a few times. This chain links TRBV28 with TRBJ1-6, with D hard to call. The CDR3 length is 14 residues. Per the germline V gene, CDR1 is MDHEN and CDR2 is SYDVKM. V was clipped by 5 bases and J by 3 bases, with 8 bases between them. The CDR3 coding sequence is TGTGCCAGCAGTACAGTCAGCTATAATTCACCCCTCCACTTT. Translated, it gives CASSTVSYNSPLHF.

CDR3: CASSHLAGVSGELFF. The DNA for the CDR3 is TGCGCCAGCAGCCATCTAGCGGGAGTTTCCGGGGAGCTGTTTTTT. The V and J genes are TRBV4-1 and TRBJ2-2, with 10 bases identical to TRBD2. Germline lookup yields CDR1 MGHRA and CDR2 YSYEKL. This CDR3 is 15 amino acids long. The V segment lost 3 bases and the J segment 6 bases; nucleotides outside the gene matches: 4.

V gene TRBV7-6 combines with J gene TRBJ1-1; TRBD1 matches 9 bases. The CDR3 is 15 residues long. Germline CDR1 SGHVS, CDR2 FNYEAQ. J gave up 0 bases and V 4 bases, and 3 bases lay outside the gene matches. For the CDR3, the DNA is TGTGCCAGCAGCTCCGGACAGGGGATGAACACTGAAGCTTTCTTT. Protein: CASSSGQGMNTEAFF.

The V and J genes are TRBV5-1 and TRBJ2-1; D may be TRBD1 (6 bases). This CDR3 region has 14 residues. Germline V gene sequence: CDR1 SGHRS, CDR2 YFSETQ. Trimming pared 4 bases from V and 5 bases from J, leaving 13 bases between. The CDR3 region has the DNA TGCGCCAGCAGCCCCATTGGACAGAACAATGAGCAGTTCTTC. The encoded protein is CASSPIGQNNEQFF. Using reference TRBV5-1 and TRBJ2-1 for the parts outside the CDR3, the full variable domain is KAGVTQTPRYLIKTRGQQVTLSCSPISGHRSVSWYQQTPGQGLQFLFEYFSETQRNKGNFPGRFSGRQFSNSRSEMNVSTLELGDSALYLCASSPIGQNNEQFFGPGTRLTVL.

The chain employs TRBV4-1 and TRBJ2-5, with D perhaps matching TRBD2 (5 bases). From germline, CDR1 is MGHRA and CDR2 YSYEKL. The V and J ends lost 2 bases and 2 bases respectively, with 9 bases between them. The CDR3 spans 14 residues. CDR3 sequence (DNA): TGCGCCAGCAGCCAAAAGGGCGGGCAAGAGACCCAGTACTTC. Amino acids: CASSQKGGQETQYF.

The chain joins TRBV18 to TRBJ2-5; a possible D gene is TRBD2 (6 bases). Trimming cost V 2 bases and J 4 bases, with 8 bases left between them. This CDR3 contains 13 residues. The V gene's germline CDR1 is KGHSH and CDR2 LQKENI. CDR3 in DNA: TGTGCCAGCTCACCAGGGGAGGTAGAGACCCAGTACTTC. It encodes CASSPGEVETQYF.

In this sample, this clone turned up once. V and J are TRBV7-8 and TRBJ1-1; TRBD1 aligns across 8 bases. Trimming removed 5 bases from V and 0 bases from J; junction bases left unmatched: 11. Germline V gene lookup returns CDR1 SGHVS and CDR2 FQNEAQ. The CDR3 has 17 amino acids. The CDR3 DNA is TGTGCCAGCAGCCGGCCTCCGGGACAGGCCATGAACACTGAAGCTTTCTTT. This gives the protein CASSRPPGQAMNTEAFF. Based on the CDR3 plus reference TRBV7-8 and TRBJ1-1, the full variable domain is GAGVSQSPRYKVAKRGQDVALRCDPISGHVSLFWYQQALGQGPEFLTYFQNEAQLDKSGLPSDRFFAERPEGSVSTLKIQRTQQEDSAVYLCASSRPPGQAMNTEAFFGQGTRLTVV.

The chain employs TRBV5-4 and TRBJ2-1; D is perhaps TRBD2 (6 bases). Germline CDR1 SGHNT, CDR2 YYREEE (reference sequence). Trimming removed 2 bases from V and 12 bases from J, with 15 bases in between. This CDR3 spans 13 amino acids. The CDR3 region is CASSFGGVGGQFF. CDR3 DNA sequence: TGTGCCAGCAGCTTTGGGGGAGTGGGAGGGCAGTTCTTC.

The chain is built from TRBV13 and TRBJ2-3, with D possibly TRBD1 on 5 matching bases. The CDR3 runs 17 residues. Germline CDR1 PRHDT, CDR2 FYEKMQ (reference sequence). V lost 2 bases and J lost 3, with 18 bases in between. The CDR3 loop is CASSLLYTLKGTDTQYF. Here the CDR3 DNA reads TGTGCCAGCAGCTTACTCTACACCCTAAAGGGGACAGATACGCAGTATTTT.

The chain couples TRBV7-3 to TRBJ2-2; tentative D call: TRBD2 (5 bases). The V gene's germline CDR1 is SGHTA and CDR2 FQGTGA. This CDR3 region has 14 residues. The V gene lost 5 bases and the J gene lost 8 bases, with 15 bases spanning the gap. In nucleotides, the CDR3 is TGTGCCAGCAGCGAAGGACTTCTGGGAGGGGAGCTGTTTTTT. Protein product: CASSEGLLGGELFF.

The chain uses TRBV28 and TRBJ1-6; 8 bases match TRBD1. V gave up 5 bases and J gave up 5 bases; unmatched junction bases: 11. This CDR3 region has 17 residues. The germline V gene has CDR1 MDHEN and CDR2 SYDVKM. The CDR3 sequence is CASSINWTGFNNSPLHF. CDR3 in DNA: TGTGCCAGCAGTATAAACTGGACAGGGTTTAATAATTCACCCCTCCACTTT.

This sequence joins TRBV13 and TRBJ2-4; no reliable D call. The V gene's germline CDR1 is PRHDT and CDR2 FYEKMQ (reference sequence). Trimming pared 3 bases from V and 1 base from J, leaving 10 bases between. The CDR3 extends over 15 amino acids. CDR3 bases: TGTGCCAGCAGCTTTTATTCCTTCGCCAAAAACATTCAGTACTTC. It specifies CASSFYSFAKNIQYF.

This chain connects TRBV28 to TRBJ2-5, with D possibly being TRBD1 (6 bases). The CDR3 runs 15 residues. V dropped 5 bases and J dropped 5 bases, with 18 bases sitting between them. Germline V gene lookup returns CDR1 MDHEN and CDR2 SYDVKM. As DNA, the CDR3 is TGTGCCAGCAGTGGATACAGGGTAGGGTTTGAGACCCAGTACTTC. It specifies CASSGYRVGFETQYF.